These 13 T cell receptor beta chains were sequenced from one sample in a study of blood T cell repertoires in COVID-19. Method: immunoSEQ multiplex PCR; TCRdb's copy keeps in-frame clones and lacks some. In the table there are 75,000 to 90,000 clones, 80% to 95% of which are singletons. Specimen: peripheral blood. These receptors were taken from a man younger than 35 with COVID-19, enrolled during active disease.

CDR3 residues: CAWSVMRVGEQYF. CDR3 nucleotides: TGTGCCTGGAGTGTGATGAGGGTGGGCGAGCAGTACTTC. The chain employs TRBV30 and TRBJ2-7; TRBD2 might be the D (5 bases). Germline V gene lookup returns CDR1 GTSNPN and CDR2 SVGIG (reference sequence). The ends were cut back, 0 bases at V and 6 bases at J, with 12 bases in the middle. This CDR3 spans 13 amino acids.

The chain carries TRBV28 and TRBJ1-5; no reliable D call. The CDR3 loop spans 14 amino acids. CDR1 is MDHEN and CDR2 is SYDVKM in the germline V gene. With 5 bases removed from V and 3 bases from J, the gap between germline ends came to 11 bases. As DNA, the CDR3 is TGTGCCAGCAGTCCCGGGTCCTTCAATCAGCCCCAGCATTTT. Protein: CASSPGSFNQPQHF.

The CDR3 DNA reads TGTGCCAGCAGCGTAACTACAGGGGTAAGGGAGCAGTACTTC. Amino acid sequence: CASSVTTGVREQYF. The rearrangement uses TRBV9 and TRBJ2-7, with TRBD1 matching over 7 bases. V shed 1 base and J 7 bases; nucleotides not matched to a gene: 8. There are 14 residues in the CDR3. Looked up from germline, CDR1 is SGDLS and CDR2 is YYNGEE.

V and J are TRBV5-1 and TRBJ2-7, with TRBD2 matching 10 bases. J gave up 0 bases and V 4 bases, and 7 bases lay outside the gene matches. Germline V gene lookup returns CDR1 SGHRS and CDR2 YFSETQ. The CDR3 contains 16 residues. The chain's CDR3 is CASSDPSGGSSYEQYF. CDR3 nucleotides: TGCGCCAGCAGCGACCCTAGCGGGGGAAGCTCCTACGAGCAGTACTTC.

The V and J genes are TRBV5-1 and TRBJ2-1, with TRBD2 as a possible D gene (6 bases). Between the trimmed V and J ends, which lost 0 bases and 0 bases, there was a span of 19 bases. Germline CDR1 is SGHRS and CDR2 is YFSETQ. This CDR3 spans 19 amino acids. CDR3 loop: CASSLETRLVASSYNEQFF. CDR3 sequence (DNA): TGCGCCAGCAGCTTGGAAACGAGACTAGTCGCGAGCTCCTACAATGAGCAGTTCTTC.

The CDR3: CASSQAPLDQPQHF. CDR3 sequence (DNA): TGTGCCAGCAGCCAGGCTCCCTTGGATCAGCCCCAGCATTTT. The chain couples TRBV3-1 (or the pseudogene TRBV3-2) to TRBJ1-5; D gene unclear. Trimming cost V 3 bases and J 5 bases, with 11 bases left between them. CDR1 LGHDT and CDR2 YNNKEL come from the germline V gene (reference sequence). The CDR3 has 14 residues.

CDR3 sequence reads: CATPSDGQGEGGNTIYF. In DNA form, the CDR3 reads TGTGCCACCCCAAGCGACGGACAGGGGGAAGGAGGAAACACCATATATTTT. The chain links TRBV15 to TRBJ1-3; TRBD1 matches 10 bases. The CDR3 length is 17 residues. After removal of 8 bases from V and 4 bases from J, the junction contained 14 bases not matched to a gene. In germline, CDR1 is LNHNV, CDR2 YYDKDF (reference sequence).

The CDR3: CASSFESGNSPLHF. The CDR3 nucleotides read TGTGCCAGCAGCTTCGAATCCGGTAATTCACCCCTCCACTTT. The chain uses TRBV7-2 and TRBJ1-6; D gene uncertain. CDR1 SGHTA and CDR2 FQGNSA come from the germline V gene. V lost 3 bases to trimming and J lost 6 bases, with 9 bases between them. The CDR3 loop spans 14 amino acids.

J is TRBJ1-3 and V is TRBV9; 10 positions match TRBD1. The germline V gene encodes CDR1 SGDLS and CDR2 YYNGEE. The ends lost 4 bases at V and 4 bases at J; junction bases unmatched: 8. The CDR3 runs 16 residues. Written as DNA, the CDR3 is TGTGCCAGCAGCCCAACGGGACAGGGGTCCGGAAACACCATATATTTT. Its translation: CASSPTGQGSGNTIYF.

The chain joins TRBV27 to TRBJ1-5; D not certain. The CDR3 is 13 residues long. V lost 3 bases and J lost 3, with 6 bases in between. Germline loops: CDR1 MNHEY, CDR2 SMNVEV (reference sequence). This CDR3 reads CASSFTYNQPQHF. For the CDR3, the DNA is TGTGCCAGCAGTTTTACCTACAATCAGCCCCAGCATTTT.

The V gene is TRBV18, the J gene TRBJ1-1; a possible D gene is TRBD1 (5 bases). The CDR3 covers 15 residues. Trimming removed 6 bases from V and 0 bases from J, with 14 bases in between. CDR1 and CDR2 from the germline V gene are KGHSH and LQKENI. The CDR3 here is CASSIRRQMNTEAFF. The CDR3 DNA reads TGTGCCAGCTCTATCCGACGACAGATGAACACTGAAGCTTTCTTT.

The chain couples TRBV5-6 to TRBJ2-7, with D possibly TRBD1 on 7 matching bases. Germline CDR1 reads SGHDT; CDR2 reads YYEEEE. Trimming took off 4 bases at V and 6 bases at J, with 20 bases between the two ends. The CDR3 has 15 amino acids. Written as DNA, the CDR3 is TGTGCCAGCAGCCCTCTCGACAGGGACTCTTCCGAGCAGTACTTC. Residues: CASSPLDRDSSEQYF.

The chain combines TRBV10-1 with TRBJ2-1; D is uncertain. CDR1 is WNHNN and CDR2 is SYGVQD in the germline V gene (reference sequence). This CDR3 has 13 amino acids. The V end lost 3 bases, the J end lost 9 bases, and 12 bases lay between the germline ends. The DNA of the CDR3 is TGCGCCAGCAGTGAACTCCCCCACGCTGAGCAGTTCTTC. This gives the protein CASSELPHAEQFF.